This TCR beta chain stems from a study of blood T cell repertoires in COVID-19. The V gene end was trimmed by 3 bases and the J gene end by 2 bases; junction bases not matched to a gene: 4. This CDR3 is built from 14 residues. From germline, CDR1 is SGDLS and CDR2 YYNGEE. Per the study methods: Amplifying reference gene primers gave estimates of nucleated cell counts. Here immunoSEQ multiplex PCR was the method, and the copy in TCRdb shows in-frame clones only, minus some. That table supplies the V and J calls and clone size; D and trimming were determined from the DNA. The sample carries about 43,000 clones, around 79% recorded once.

Sequencing was performed on peripheral blood. V is TRBV9 and J is TRBJ2-7; 8 bases map to TRBD1. This TCR derives from a woman aged 55 to 70 with acute or convalescent COVID-19. This CDR3 is CASSEGTGAYEQYF. The CDR3 nucleotides read TGTGCCAGCAGCGAGGGGACAGGTGCCTACGAGCAGTACTTC.